These T cell receptor beta chains were read from a single sample in a study of T cells in Graves' hyperthyroidism and ophthalmopathy. TCRdb fed the multiplex PCR reads into MiXCR, producing one record per CDR3 protein. The sample shows roughly 520,000 distinct CDR3 sequences, around 22% of them seen only once. Sequenced material: blood. Receptors originate from a woman in her 30s with Graves' ophthalmopathy. The CDR3 runs from the conserved cysteine through the conserved F or W. The order of the fields is D gene, clone size, J gene, V gene, CDR3 protein, CDR3 DNA. A D gene is named only where the DNA matches it firmly. Rows give clone size only sometimes, using once, few, many, or a class for an expanded clone.

d_gene: .; abundance: many; j_gene: TRBJ1-2; v_gene: TRBV10-2; CDR3aa: CASRREELHGYTF; CDR3nt: TGCGCCAGCCGTAGGGAGGAATTGCATGGCTACACCTTC
d_gene: TRBD2; abundance: many; j_gene: TRBJ2-5; v_gene: TRBV28; CDR3aa: CASSFPAGGPGETQYF; CDR3nt: TGTGCCAGCAGTTTCCCAGCGGGGGGGCCGGGGGAGACCCAGTACTTC
d_gene: .; abundance: .; j_gene: TRBJ1-5; v_gene: TRBV10-3; CDR3aa: CAISESAGTVQPQHF; CDR3nt: TGTGCCATCAGTGAGTCCGCGGGGACGGTTCAGCCCCAGCATTTT
d_gene: .; abundance: .; j_gene: TRBJ2-7; v_gene: TRBV9; CDR3aa: CASSPSRGPEQYF; CDR3nt: TGTGCCAGCAGCCCTTCCCGGGGGCCTGAGCAGTACTTC
d_gene: .; abundance: .; j_gene: TRBJ1-1; v_gene: TRBV12-5; CDR3aa: CASGLEGIEAFF; CDR3nt: TGTGCTAGTGGTTTGGAAGGGATTGAAGCTTTCTTT
d_gene: TRBD1; abundance: many; j_gene: TRBJ1-2; v_gene: TRBV4-2; CDR3aa: CASSQGGQGGYGYTF; CDR3nt: TGTGCCAGCAGCCAAGGAGGACAGGGCGGCTATGGCTACACCTTC
d_gene: TRBD2; abundance: few; j_gene: TRBJ2-7; v_gene: TRBV27; CDR3aa: CASSLAAGGFYEQYF; CDR3nt: TGTGCCAGCAGTTTAGCAGCGGGAGGTTTCTACGAGCAGTACTTC
d_gene: .; abundance: few; j_gene: TRBJ2-7; v_gene: TRBV20-1; CDR3aa: CSARDRVRRYEQYF; CDR3nt: TGCAGTGCTAGAGATCGGGTCAGACGCTACGAGCAGTACTTC
d_gene: .; abundance: many; j_gene: TRBJ1-5; v_gene: TRBV7-2; CDR3aa: CASSFTGGNQPQHF; CDR3nt: TGTGCCAGCAGCTTTACAGGAGGCAATCAGCCCCAGCATTTT
d_gene: TRBD2; abundance: many; j_gene: TRBJ2-7; v_gene: TRBV24-1; CDR3aa: CATSEGPGGDLTSALGEQYF; CDR3nt: TGTGCCACCAGTGAAGGGCCCGGAGGGGACCTGACTAGCGCCCTCGGGGAGCAGTACTTC
d_gene: .; abundance: once; j_gene: TRBJ2-7; v_gene: TRBV29-1; CDR3aa: CSVLVQRTYEQYF; CDR3nt: TGCAGCGTTCTAGTACAGCGAACCTACGAGCAGTACTTC
d_gene: .; abundance: many; j_gene: TRBJ2-2; v_gene: TRBV6-5; CDR3aa: CASSFGADHFGELFF; CDR3nt: TGTGCCAGCAGTTTTGGGGCGGATCATTTCGGGGAGCTGTTTTTT
d_gene: .; abundance: many; j_gene: TRBJ1-5; v_gene: TRBV6-2/TRBV6-3; CDR3aa: CASMSGSTNQPQHF; CDR3nt: TGTGCCAGCATGAGCGGGTCCACCAATCAGCCCCAGCATTTT
d_gene: .; abundance: many; j_gene: TRBJ2-4; v_gene: TRBV20-1; CDR3aa: CSATLGDGIQYF; CDR3nt: TGCAGTGCCACCTTGGGGGACGGCATTCAGTACTTC
d_gene: .; abundance: many; j_gene: TRBJ1-2; v_gene: TRBV6-2/TRBV6-3; CDR3aa: CASTTLRDGIYGYTF; CDR3nt: TGTGCCAGCACTACACTCAGGGACGGTATCTATGGCTACACCTTC
d_gene: TRBD2; abundance: .; j_gene: TRBJ2-7; v_gene: TRBV20-1; CDR3aa: CSATAREWGGEQYF; CDR3nt: TGCAGTGCTACGGCACGGGAATGGGGGGGCGAGCAGTACTTC